This T cell receptor (beta chain) was captured by sequencing in a study of shared clonotypes between healthy human individuals. Background on the study: The study used three CD4 naive, three CD4 memory, two CD8 naive and one CD8 memory plate per donor.

The CDR3 covers 17 residues. Germline lookup yields CDR1 SQVTM and CDR2 ANQGSEA. V dropped 0 bases and J dropped 6 bases, with 21 bases sitting between them. Generated by immunoSEQ multiplex PCR, the TCRdb table keeps only in-frame clones and is missing some. The sample has 2 million or so clones; less than 95% are singletons. Positive CCR7 selection of CD45RO-negative cells yielded the naive CD8 cells, and terminally differentiated effector memory CD45RA+ cells were excluded. Caucasian adults residing in Nashville, Tennessee made up all the donors. Input material: naive CD8+ T cells sorted from blood. V gene TRBV29-1 combines with J gene TRBJ2-1, with D perhaps matching TRBD1 (7 bases). The TCR was taken from a man between 18 and 29 years old in good health. The CDR3 reads CSVEDWSGQGEVNEQFF. The CDR3 DNA follows: TGCAGCGTTGAAGATTGGAGCGGGCAGGGGGAGGTCAATGAGCAGTTCTTC.